These 23 T cell receptor beta chains share one sample of origin, sequenced in a study of blood T cell repertoires in COVID-19. The method was immunoSEQ multiplex PCR; TCRdb's version includes in-frame clones alone and lacks a portion of them. The table has roughly 33,000 clones, about nine tenths seen once. The sequencing input was peripheral blood. These receptors originate from an older man with active COVID-19.

This chain uses TRBV5-5 with TRBJ2-7; 7 bases are a match to TRBD2. Germline V gene sequence: CDR1 SGHKS, CDR2 YYEKEE (reference sequence). The trim removed 4 bases at V and 3 bases at J, leaving 10 bases unmatched. The CDR3 is 15 residues long. CDR3 residues: CASSQRGAGDYEQYF. The CDR3 bases are TGTGCCAGCAGCCAGCGAGGGGCGGGGGACTACGAGCAGTACTTC.

The gene calls are TRBV6-1 and TRBJ2-3; TRBD2 matches at 15 bases. The CDR3 has 17 amino acids. Germline V CDR1 and CDR2: MNHNS, SASEGT. The J segment lost 2 bases and the V segment lost 2 bases, leaving 2 bases of the junction unmatched. CDR3 amino acids: CASSERTSGRVTDTQYF. CDR3 nucleotide sequence: TGTGCCAGCAGTGAAAGGACTAGCGGGAGGGTCACAGATACGCAGTATTTT.

The sample holds a few counts of this clone. The rearrangement uses TRBV27 and TRBJ2-2; D is unclear. The CDR3 runs 13 residues. Germline V CDR1 and CDR2: MNHEY, SMNVEV (reference sequence). The germline V and J ends were trimmed by 0 bases and 5 bases, with 4 bases remaining between them. CDR3 sequence: CASSLSMTGELFF. CDR3 nucleotides: TGTGCCAGCAGTTTATCCATGACCGGGGAGCTGTTTTTT.

This chain links TRBV5-1 with TRBJ2-7; D may be TRBD2 (6 bases). With 8 bases removed from V and 3 bases from J, the gap between germline ends came to 15 bases. CDR3 length: 13 residues. Germline V lookup: CDR1 SGHRS, CDR2 YFSETQ. This chain's CDR3 is CARMGGLNYEQYF. CDR3 DNA: TGCGCCAGGATGGGAGGACTCAACTACGAGCAGTACTTC.

This chain joins TRBV6-1 and TRBJ2-2; D not certain. Trimming took 6 bases from V and 0 from J, leaving 8 bases between them. The CDR3 totals 14 residues. Germline lookup yields CDR1 MNHNS and CDR2 SASEGT. The CDR3 reads CASSYYSNTGELFF. For the CDR3, the DNA is TGTGCCAGCAGCTATTATTCGAACACCGGGGAGCTGTTTTTT.

This clone was picked up one time. The chain recombines TRBV11-2 with TRBJ2-7; a weak D match, TRBD1 (5 bases). This CDR3 spans 16 amino acids. Per the germline V gene, CDR1 is SGHAT and CDR2 is FQNNGV. V lost 1 base to trimming and J lost 2 bases, with 15 bases between them. For the CDR3, the DNA is TGTGCCAGCAGCTTAGCCCCCCTAGGGGCAACCTACGAGCAGTACTTC. Translated: CASSLAPLGATYEQYF. Based on the CDR3 plus reference TRBV11-2 and TRBJ2-7, the full variable domain is EAGVAQSPRYKIIEKRQSVAFWCNPISGHATLYWYQQILGQGPKLLIQFQNNGVVDDSQLPKDRFSAERLKGVDSTLKIQPAKLEDSAVYLCASSLAPLGATYEQYFGPGTRLTVT.

This clone has just one count. The rearrangement links TRBV28 to TRBJ1-5; D not certain. The CDR3 loop spans 14 amino acids. Trimming left V 3 bases short and J 1 base short, with 7 bases between. Germline values: CDR1 MDHEN, CDR2 SYDVKM. The CDR3 is CASSFISSNQPQHF. The CDR3 DNA sequence: TGTGCCAGCAGTTTTATTTCGAGCAATCAGCCCCAGCATTTT.

CDR3 sequence: CSVPVGHSNTGELFF. The CDR3 DNA sequence: TGCAGCGTCCCTGTGGGACACTCGAACACCGGGGAGCTGTTTTTT. The J gene is TRBJ2-2, the V gene TRBV29-1; a weak D match, TRBD1 (6 bases). Looked up from germline, CDR1 is SQVTM and CDR2 is ANQGSEA. V gave up 6 bases and J gave up 0 bases, with 14 bases separating them. The CDR3 runs to 15 residues.

This clone was counted only a few times. The chain recombines TRBV29-1 with TRBJ2-7, with D uncertain. Trimming cost V 7 bases and J 7 bases, with 14 bases left between them. The CDR3 sequence is 11 residues long. Per the germline V gene, CDR1 is SQVTM and CDR2 is ANQGSEA. The DNA for the CDR3 is TGCAGCGCGTGTTATGATACTGAGCAGTACTTC. This sequence encodes CSACYDTEQYF.

This clone is large within its sample. This chain links TRBV27 with TRBJ2-7; 9 nucleotides agree with TRBD1. This CDR3 is 13 amino acids long. The V and J ends lost 3 bases and 5 bases, in that order; junction bases with no gene match: 2. CDR1 is MNHEY and CDR2 is SMNVEV in the germline V gene (reference sequence). Here the CDR3 reads CASSFRDRDEQYF. DNA for the CDR3: TGTGCCAGCAGTTTCCGGGACAGGGACGAGCAGTACTTC.

The chain carries TRBV7-2 and TRBJ1-5; 8 bases are a match to TRBD1. Trimming took 0 bases from V and 4 from J; bases not matched to a gene: 2. Germline CDR1 reads SGHTA; CDR2 reads FQGNSA. This CDR3 spans 15 amino acids. CDR3 sequence: CASSLAGQVNQPQHF. DNA of the CDR3: TGTGCCAGCAGCTTAGCGGGACAGGTGAATCAGCCCCAGCATTTT. The full variable domain, its missing parts supplied by reference TRBV7-2 and TRBJ1-5, is GAGVSQSPSNKVTEKGKDVELRCDPISGHTALYWYRQSLGQGLEFLIYFQGNSAPDKSGLPSDRFSAERTGGSVSTLTIQRTQQEDSAVYLCASSLAGQVNQPQHFGDGTRLSIL.

The genes are TRBV7-8 and TRBJ2-2; D is uncertain. The CDR3 runs 14 residues. Germline V gives CDR1 SGHVS, CDR2 FQNEAQ. V gave up 8 bases and J gave up 4 bases, with 14 bases separating them. This CDR3 reads CASRNGLATGELFF. The DNA of the CDR3 is TGTGCCAGCCGTAATGGGCTGGCCACCGGGGAGCTGTTTTTT.

This chain uses TRBV11-3 with TRBJ1-1; D may be TRBD1 (6 bases). Germline V gives CDR1 SGHNT, CDR2 YENEEA. The CDR3 extends over 13 amino acids. V lost 2 bases to trimming and J lost 7 bases, with 11 bases between them. CDR3 in DNA: TGTGCCAGCAGCTTAACAGGGAGCGGTGAAGCTTTCTTT. Its translation: CASSLTGSGEAFF.

The chain has TRBV2 and TRBJ1-3; possible D gene TRBD1, 6 bases. CDR1 SNHLY and CDR2 FYNNEI come from the germline V gene. Trimming shortened V by 6 bases and J by 3 bases, and 15 bases separated the two germline ends. The length of the CDR3 is 15 residues. The CDR3 spells CASREDRRLGNTIYF. CDR3 DNA sequence: TGTGCCAGCAGGGAGGACAGAAGACTTGGAAACACCATATATTTT.

The gene calls are TRBV19 and TRBJ2-7, with 13 positions matching TRBD2. The CDR3 has 18 residues. The J segment lost 7 bases and the V segment lost 5 bases, leaving 17 bases of the junction unmatched. Germline values: CDR1 LNHDA, CDR2 SQIVND (reference sequence). CDR3 nucleotides: TGTGCCAGTAGTCCTCGACGACTAGCGGGAGGCCCTCCGCGAGAGCAGTACTTC. It yields the protein CASSPRRLAGGPPREQYF.

This clone was counted only a few times. CDR3 coding DNA: TGCAGTGCTAGTTCCGGGACAACTTCCACAGATACGCAGTATTTT. Protein sequence: CSASSGTTSTDTQYF. This sequence joins TRBV20-1 and TRBJ2-3; TRBD1 is a possible D gene (6 bases). The V and J ends lost 3 bases and 2 bases respectively, with 15 bases between them. CDR1 is DFQATT and CDR2 is SNEGSKA in the germline V gene (reference sequence). This CDR3 has 15 amino acids.

This chain uses TRBV6-2 or TRBV6-3 with TRBJ2-1, with TRBD1 matching over 7 bases. This CDR3 comprises 15 residues. In germline, CDR1 is MNHEY, CDR2 SVGEGT. The trim removed 5 bases at V and 6 bases at J, leaving 10 bases unmatched. Here the CDR3 reads CASSLRQGALNEQFF. As DNA, the CDR3 is TGTGCCAGCAGTCTCCGACAGGGAGCCCTCAATGAGCAGTTCTTC.

The chain recombines TRBV6-2 or TRBV6-3 with TRBJ2-1, with TRBD1 matching 12 bases. The V and J ends lost 0 bases and 0 bases, in that order; junction bases with no gene match: 6. Per germline, CDR1 MNHEY and CDR2 SVGEGT. CDR3 length: 19 amino acids. The CDR3: CASSYSSLGQGASYNEQFF. CDR3 in DNA: TGTGCCAGCAGTTACTCGAGTTTGGGACAGGGGGCCTCCTACAATGAGCAGTTCTTC.

The rearrangement joins TRBV10-3 to TRBJ1-6; tentative D call: TRBD1 (5 bases). This CDR3 comprises 15 residues. Trimming left V 6 bases short and J 4 bases short, with 13 bases between. Germline CDR1 is ENHRY and CDR2 is SYGVKD. Written as DNA, the CDR3 is TGTGCCATCAGCGAGACCGGGGGGTATAATTCACCCCTCCACTTT. Amino acids: CAISETGGYNSPLHF.

This chain uses TRBV10-3 with TRBJ2-7; D is perhaps TRBD2 (7 bases). The germline V gene encodes CDR1 ENHRY and CDR2 SYGVKD. V lost 0 bases and J lost 4, with 10 bases in between. This CDR3 comprises 14 residues. The CDR3 nucleotides are TGTGCCATCAGTGAGTCACGGGGGGCTTACGAGCAGTACTTC. It codes for CAISESRGAYEQYF.

This clone was seen more than once but under ten times. As DNA, the CDR3 is TGTGCCAGCAGCCCACCTTATTCGGGATCCTACGAGCAGTACTTC. It specifies CASSPPYSGSYEQYF. V usage is TRBV6-2 or TRBV6-3 and J usage is TRBJ2-7, with D possibly matching TRBD2 (5 bases). Germline V gene lookup returns CDR1 MNHEY and CDR2 SVGEGT. The CDR3 is 15 residues long. V was shortened by 6 bases and J by 1 base, with 16 bases between the two germline ends.

The V and J genes are TRBV28 and TRBJ2-4; the D is unclear. Per germline, CDR1 MDHEN and CDR2 SYDVKM. The CDR3 extends over 14 amino acids. Trimming took off 4 bases at V and 3 bases at J, with 10 bases between the two ends. CDR3: CASSSRQVKNIQYF. The DNA for the CDR3 is TGTGCCAGCAGTTCCCGGCAGGTCAAAAACATTCAGTACTTC.

This clone was detected once. The chain has TRBV7-9 and TRBJ1-1; D gene uncertain. The CDR3 contains 12 residues. The germline V and J ends were trimmed by 3 bases and 3 bases, with 5 bases remaining between them. Per the germline V gene, CDR1 is SEHNR and CDR2 is FQNEAQ (reference sequence). This chain's CDR3 is CASSLEYTEAFF. The CDR3 nucleotides are TGTGCCAGCAGCTTGGAGTACACTGAAGCTTTCTTT.